The clone carrying this T cell receptor (beta chain) was found once. These data originate in a study of T cell changes during pregnancy in multiple sclerosis. Assay used: immunoSEQ multiplex PCR; TCRdb lists only in-frame clones, some missing. The sample records 77,000 or so clones, 90% to 95% being singletons. V gave up 1 base and J gave up 5 bases, with 15 bases separating them. The CDR3 runs to 15 residues. CDR1 and CDR2 from the germline V gene are MNHNS and SASEGT. The sequences come from peripheral blood, collected in the second trimester of pregnancy. This chain uses TRBV6-1 with TRBJ2-7; D remains unclear. The clonotype originates from a female donor in good health, enrolled as a control in a pregnancy study. The CDR3 is CASSEVQDASHEQYF. The CDR3 nucleotides read TGTGCCAGCAGTGAAGTTCAGGATGCCTCGCACGAGCAGTACTTC.